These 7 T cell receptor beta chains were sequenced from one sample in a study of response to subunit inactivated influenza vaccine. One entry per CDR3 protein results from TCRdb running MiXCR on the RT-PCR reads. The data contain 450,000 to 600,000 distinct CDR3 sequences, approximately 17% of them seen just once; the ten biggest clones take up 3%. The sequences come from CD4+ T cells sorted from PBMCs, collected roughly 24 months after vaccination. The origin of the receptors is a man aged 50-75 years who received an inactivated influenza vaccine.

This clonotype was detected only a few times. V is TRBV6-1 and J is TRBJ2-2; TRBD2 aligns across 14 bases. Per germline, CDR1 MNHNS and CDR2 SASEGT. The CDR3 contains 17 residues. The V gene end was trimmed by 7 bases and the J gene end by 5 bases; junction bases not matched to a gene: 9. The CDR3 coding sequence is TGTGCCAGCAACCGACTAGCGGGGGGGACGCGGACCGGGGAGCTGTTTTTT. As protein: CASNRLAGGTRTGELFF.

This clonotype appeared a few times. This chain joins TRBV3-1 and TRBJ2-2; 7 bases fit TRBD1. J was trimmed by 6 bases and V by 5 bases; bases with no gene match: 9. The CDR3 spans 15 residues. The germline V gene encodes CDR1 LGHDT and CDR2 YNNKEL (reference sequence). The CDR3: CASSTRTGISGELFF. The CDR3 region has the DNA TGTGCCAGCAGCACCCGGACAGGAATTTCCGGGGAGCTGTTTTTT.

The sample holds a few counts of this clonotype. The chain recombines TRBV28 with TRBJ2-1, with 10 bases fitting TRBD2. Germline lookup yields CDR1 MDHEN and CDR2 SYDVKM. The CDR3 has 16 amino acids. The junction had 7 bases not matched to a gene; V was cut back by 4 bases and J by 4 bases. As DNA, the CDR3 is TGTGCCAGCAGTTCCTCCGGGACTAGCGCTTACAATGAGCAGTTCTTC. Its translation is CASSSSGTSAYNEQFF. The full variable domain, rest sourced from reference TRBV28 and TRBJ2-1, is DVKVTQSSRYLVKRTGEKVFLECVQDMDHENMFWYRQDPGLGLRLIYFSYDVKMKEKGDIPEGYSVSREKKERFSLILESASTNQTSMYLCASSSSGTSAYNEQFFGPGTRLTVL.

This clonotype has just a few counts. The chain couples TRBV4-2 to TRBJ2-3, with D unclear. The ends were cut back, 0 bases at V and 8 bases at J, with 6 bases in the middle. The CDR3 extends over 12 amino acids. Germline assignment: CDR1 LGHNA and CDR2 YNFKEQ. CDR3 nucleotide sequence: TGTGCCAGCAGCCAAGATCAGGTTACGCAGTATTTT. This sequence encodes CASSQDQVTQYF.

This clonotype has a count of ten or more. V gene TRBV4-3 combines with J gene TRBJ2-2; 7 nucleotides match TRBD1. Trimming cost V 4 bases and J 4 bases; bases outside gene matches: 6. In germline, CDR1 is LGHNA, CDR2 YSLEER. This CDR3 region has 15 residues. CDR3 residues: CASSRQGQSTGELFF. CDR3 nucleotides: TGCGCCAGCAGCCGACAGGGACAGAGCACCGGGGAGCTGTTTTTT.

This clonotype was observed a handful of times. The J gene is TRBJ2-7, the V gene TRBV7-2; 7 bases fit TRBD1. This CDR3 has 14 residues. Germline assignment: CDR1 SGHTA and CDR2 FQGNSA. The V and J ends lost 5 bases and 6 bases, in that order; junction bases with no gene match: 10. The CDR3 sequence is CASSPGTVEVEQYF. The DNA of the CDR3 is TGTGCCAGCAGCCCTGGGACAGTTGAAGTCGAGCAGTACTTC.

In this sample, this clonotype turned up a few times. The chain carries TRBV20-1 and TRBJ2-1; D gene unclear. CDR3 size: 15 residues. The V gene's germline CDR1 is DFQATT and CDR2 SNEGSKA (reference sequence). The CDR3: CSNSLGPEKGNEQFF. The CDR3 nucleotides are TGCAGCAACTCCCTTGGTCCGGAAAAGGGCAATGAGCAGTTCTTC.